Given below is one T cell receptor (beta chain) in context. This entry comes from a study of blood T cell repertoires in COVID-19. As for the study in general: Samples representing acute and convalescent COVID-19 were sourced from the United States, Italy and Spain. T cells, B-cell-depleted T cells, or PBMCs provided the cDNA or gDNA that served as material.

Methods used by the authors: Reference gene primers were amplified, and this amplification served to estimate nucleated cell counts. Clones were read by immunoSEQ multiplex PCR, and TCRdb kept only the in-frame ones, dropping some. Clone size and the V and J calls come from that table; the DNA yielded D and trimming. The sample includes more than 80,000 clones, around 90% seen only once; the top ten take around 5.2%. V lost 3 bases to trimming and J lost 5 bases, with 17 bases between them. Germline lookup yields CDR1 SGHDT and CDR2 YYEEEE. The CDR3 spans 15 residues. The sequence derives from a man aged 35-49 years with acute or convalescent COVID-19. The source material was peripheral blood. The chain links TRBV5-6 to TRBJ2-5; TRBD1 might be the D (5 bases). The CDR3 nucleotides are TGTGCCAGCAGCTCCACGATACCCAGGGTGGAGACCCAGTACTTC. Protein product: CASSSTIPRVETQYF.